This T cell receptor (beta chain) was identified during a study of blood T cell repertoires in COVID-19. Study-wide background: Researchers got acute and convalescent COVID-19 samples from the United States, Italy and Spain. PBMCs, B-cell-depleted T cells, or T cells provided the cDNA or gDNA that made up the material.

Source study methods: Nucleated cell counts were estimated from reference gene primer amplification. Generated by immunoSEQ multiplex PCR, the TCRdb table keeps only in-frame clones and is missing some. For V, J and clone size, that table is used; D and trimming come from the DNA. The data contain approximately 35,000 clones, more than 75% of them singletons. The sample consisted of peripheral blood. The TCR sequence derives from an elderly man with acute or convalescent COVID-19.

In nucleotides, the CDR3 is TGTGCCAGCAGCTATACACAGGGCCAGACCTACGAGCAGTACTTC. Translated: CASSYTQGQTYEQYF. The chain has TRBV7-9 and TRBJ2-7, with a tentative D call TRBD1 (6 bases). Per germline, CDR1 SEHNR and CDR2 FQNEAQ (reference sequence). Trimming pared 4 bases from V and 2 bases from J, leaving 15 bases between. This CDR3 is built from 15 residues.